This TCR beta chain was captured by sequencing in a study of blood T cell repertoires in COVID-19 (dated by TCRdb to about 2020). Regarding the study in general: Samples from collaborators originated in the United States, Italy and Spain and spanned both the acute and convalescent phases of COVID-19. Sample metadata almost always included a de-identified subject ID, COVID-19 status, age in years and sex. The repertoires were made available in a free public database intended to serve as a resource for research on the immune response to SARS-CoV-2. Where available, HLA class I and class II types were taken from metadata supplied by the sample provider and were not determined by assay-based typing. Subjects who had been exposed to COVID-19, were actively infected with it, or had recovered from it provided the deeply sampled blood TCRbeta repertoires that made up the dataset. The prospective study material was composed of cDNA or gDNA derived from T cells, B-cell-depleted T cells, or PBMCs. The samples were drawn from two sources: the first 160 participants of the ongoing ImmuneRACE study, and 950 to 1,500 subjects contributed by 6 global collaborators. Broad study findings and their caveats: The amount of clinical and demographic metadata varied by source and participant and was provided uncurated.

After removal of 5 bases from V and 2 bases from J, the junction retains 3 bases not matched to a gene. There are 13 amino acids in the CDR3, from cysteine to phenylalanine inclusive. Just CDR3 DNA is preserved here, 39 bases in frame from base 1. The germline V gene (reference sequence) supplies CDR1 GTSNPN and CDR2 SVGIG. The immunoSEQ Assay, a bias-controlled multiplex PCR, was used to amplify TCRbeta CDR3 regions from genomic DNA. Per the authors' processing: Within the assay, amplification of reference gene primers was used to estimate how many nucleated cells each sample contained. Sequence reads were collapsed and filtered to measure the absolute abundance of every unique TCRbeta CDR3 rearrangement. Productive Simpson clonality was computed per sample as the square root of Simpson's diversity index over productive rearrangements. The source is immuneACCESS, and TCRdb retained only in-frame sequences with V and J called. Part of the clones is not carried over; for the studies checked, unresolved V genes explain less than half of this, and the remainder is unexplained. The V and J calls and clone size come from that table; D and trimming were worked out from the DNA. This sample comprises roughly 200,000 clones, roughly 86% of them detected only once. Around 3.7% of the sample goes to the ten largest clones.

Enrolling through a virtual design, the prospective study's participants ranged in age from roughly 18 to 95 years and lived across about two dozen United States geographic areas. In the prospective study, participants were assigned to cohorts based on the clinical history participants reported in a screening survey and a study questionnaire. Each participant in the prospective study had whole blood, serum and a nasopharyngeal or oropharyngeal swab collected by mobile phlebotomists. Prospective study participants could optionally give additional blood draws and questionnaires over an approximately two-month period. Before DNA extraction, prospective study blood samples were shipped either frozen or at room temperature. In the case of this clone: Its recognized antigen is unknown. Nothing much larger sits one base from this clone, and base qualities are not available.

The TCR originated in a woman in her twenties or thirties with acute COVID-19. The specimen sequenced was PBMCs or T cells enriched from blood (not recorded which). Recombination connected TRBV30 to TRBJ1-1, and 9 bases in between align with TRBD1. The CDR3 reads as follows: CAWDRGANTEAFF. The DNA sequence reads TGTGCCTGGGACAGGGGGGCAAACACTGAAGCTTTCTTT.